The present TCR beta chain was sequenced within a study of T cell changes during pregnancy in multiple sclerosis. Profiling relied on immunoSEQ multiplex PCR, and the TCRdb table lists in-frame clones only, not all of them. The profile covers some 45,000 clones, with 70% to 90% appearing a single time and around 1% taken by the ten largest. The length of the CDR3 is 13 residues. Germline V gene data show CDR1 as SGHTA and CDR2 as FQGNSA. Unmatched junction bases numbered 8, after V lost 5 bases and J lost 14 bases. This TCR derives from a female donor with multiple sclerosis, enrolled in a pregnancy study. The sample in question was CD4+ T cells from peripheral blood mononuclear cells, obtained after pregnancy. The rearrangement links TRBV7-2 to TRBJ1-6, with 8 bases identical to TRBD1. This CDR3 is CASSVGQAITLHF. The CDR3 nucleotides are TGTGCCAGCAGCGTGGGACAGGCTATCACCCTCCACTTT.